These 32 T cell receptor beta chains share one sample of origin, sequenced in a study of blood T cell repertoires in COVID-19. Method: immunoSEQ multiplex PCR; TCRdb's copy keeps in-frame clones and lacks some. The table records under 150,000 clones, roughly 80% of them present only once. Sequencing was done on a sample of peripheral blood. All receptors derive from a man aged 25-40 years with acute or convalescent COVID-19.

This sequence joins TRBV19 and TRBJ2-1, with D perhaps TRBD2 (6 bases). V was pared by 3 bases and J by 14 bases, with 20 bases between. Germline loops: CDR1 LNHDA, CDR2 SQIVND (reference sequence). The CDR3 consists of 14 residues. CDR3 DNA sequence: TGTGCCAGTAGTATGGCGGCGGGTGCCGGAGGGAAGTTCTTC. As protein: CASSMAAGAGGKFF. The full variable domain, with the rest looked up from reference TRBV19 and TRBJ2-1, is DGGITQSPKYLFRKEGQNVTLSCEQNLNHDAMYWYRQDPGQGLRLIYYSQIVNDFQKGDIAEGYSVSREKKESFPLTVTSAQKNPTAFYLCASSMAAGAGGKFFGPGTRLTVL.

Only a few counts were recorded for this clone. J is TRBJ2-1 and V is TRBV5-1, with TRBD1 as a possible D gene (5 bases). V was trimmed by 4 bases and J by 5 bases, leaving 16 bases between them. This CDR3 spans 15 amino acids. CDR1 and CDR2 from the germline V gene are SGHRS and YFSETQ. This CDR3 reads CASSPWTTTDNEQFF. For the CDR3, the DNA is TGCGCCAGCAGCCCTTGGACAACTACGGACAATGAGCAGTTCTTC. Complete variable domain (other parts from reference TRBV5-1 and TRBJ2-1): KAGVTQTPRYLIKTRGQQVTLSCSPISGHRSVSWYQQTPGQGLQFLFEYFSETQRNKGNFPGRFSGRQFSNSRSEMNVSTLELGDSALYLCASSPWTTTDNEQFFGPGTRLTVL.

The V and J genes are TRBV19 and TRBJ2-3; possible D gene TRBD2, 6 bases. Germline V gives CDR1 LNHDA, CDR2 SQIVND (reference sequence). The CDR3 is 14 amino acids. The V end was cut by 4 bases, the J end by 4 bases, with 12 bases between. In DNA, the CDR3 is TGTGCCAGTAGTACGACTAGTTTCGCAGATACGCAGTATTTT. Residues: CASSTTSFADTQYF.

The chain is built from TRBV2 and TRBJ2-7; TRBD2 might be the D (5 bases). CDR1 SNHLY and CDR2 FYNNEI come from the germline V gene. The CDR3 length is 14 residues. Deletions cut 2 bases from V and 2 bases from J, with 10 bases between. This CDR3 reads CASSESGSTYEQYF. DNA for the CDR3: TGTGCCAGCAGTGAATCGGGGTCCACCTACGAGCAGTACTTC.

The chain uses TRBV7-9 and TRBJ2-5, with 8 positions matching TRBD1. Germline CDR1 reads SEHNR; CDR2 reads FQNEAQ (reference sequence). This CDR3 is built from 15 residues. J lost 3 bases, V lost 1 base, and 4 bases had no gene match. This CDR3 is CASSLVSGGEETQYF. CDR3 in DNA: TGTGCCAGCAGCTTAGTGTCAGGGGGCGAAGAGACCCAGTACTTC.

The CDR3 sequence: CAIGTLDGTHEQYF. The CDR3 DNA is TGTGCCATCGGGACCCTCGACGGGACACACGAGCAGTACTTC. The rearrangement uses TRBV10-3 and TRBJ2-7, with D maybe TRBD1 (6 bases). The V and J ends lost 8 bases and 5 bases respectively, with 19 bases between them. Germline CDR1 ENHRY, CDR2 SYGVKD. The length of the CDR3 is 14 residues.

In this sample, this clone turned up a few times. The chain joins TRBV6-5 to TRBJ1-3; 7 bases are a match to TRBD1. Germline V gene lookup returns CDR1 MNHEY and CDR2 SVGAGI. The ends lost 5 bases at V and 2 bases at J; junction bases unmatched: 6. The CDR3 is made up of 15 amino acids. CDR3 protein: CASSQGVEPGNTIYF. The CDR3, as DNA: TGTGCCAGCAGTCAGGGGGTAGAACCTGGAAACACCATATATTTT.

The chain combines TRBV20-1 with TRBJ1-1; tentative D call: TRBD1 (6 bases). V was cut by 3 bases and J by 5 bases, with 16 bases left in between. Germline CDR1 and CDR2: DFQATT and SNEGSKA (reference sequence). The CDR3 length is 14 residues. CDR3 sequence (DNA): TGCAGTGCTAGTAGGGGGACGGGGGGGACTGAAGCTTTCTTT. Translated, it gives CSASRGTGGTEAFF.

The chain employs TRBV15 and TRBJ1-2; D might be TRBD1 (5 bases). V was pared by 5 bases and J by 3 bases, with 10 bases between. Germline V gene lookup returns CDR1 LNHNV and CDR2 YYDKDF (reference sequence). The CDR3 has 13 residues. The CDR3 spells CATSPGVDYGYTF. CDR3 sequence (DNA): TGTGCCACCAGCCCGGGGGTGGACTATGGCTACACCTTC.

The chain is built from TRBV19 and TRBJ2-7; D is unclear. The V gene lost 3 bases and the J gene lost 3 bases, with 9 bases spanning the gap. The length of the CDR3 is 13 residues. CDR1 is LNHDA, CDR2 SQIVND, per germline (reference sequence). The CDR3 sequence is CASSIAEFYEQYF. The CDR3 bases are TGTGCCAGTAGTATCGCAGAATTCTACGAGCAGTACTTC.

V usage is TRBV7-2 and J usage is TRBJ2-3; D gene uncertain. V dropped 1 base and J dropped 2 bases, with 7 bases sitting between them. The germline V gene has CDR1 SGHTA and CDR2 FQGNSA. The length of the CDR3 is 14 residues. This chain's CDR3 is CASSLGDNTDTQYF. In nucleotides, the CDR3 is TGTGCCAGCAGCTTAGGAGACAACACAGATACGCAGTATTTT.

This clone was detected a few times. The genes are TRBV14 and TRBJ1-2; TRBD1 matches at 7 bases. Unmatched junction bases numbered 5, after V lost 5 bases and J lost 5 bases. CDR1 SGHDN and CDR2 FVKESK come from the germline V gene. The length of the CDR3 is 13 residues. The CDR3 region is CASSLTQGYGYTF. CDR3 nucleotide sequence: TGTGCCAGCAGCTTGACACAGGGGTATGGCTACACCTTC.

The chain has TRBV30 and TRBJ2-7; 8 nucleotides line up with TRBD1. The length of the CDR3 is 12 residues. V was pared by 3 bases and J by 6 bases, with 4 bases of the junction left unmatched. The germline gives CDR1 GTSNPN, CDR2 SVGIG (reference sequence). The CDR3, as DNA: TGTGCCTGGAGCGGCAGGGGGCCCGAGCAGTACTTC. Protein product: CAWSGRGPEQYF.

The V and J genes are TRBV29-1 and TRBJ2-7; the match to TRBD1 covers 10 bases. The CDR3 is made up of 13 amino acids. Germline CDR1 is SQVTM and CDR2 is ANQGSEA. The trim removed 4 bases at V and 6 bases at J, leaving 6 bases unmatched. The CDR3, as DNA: TGCAGCGTTGGGACAGGGGGGTATGGCGAGCAGTACGTC. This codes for CSVGTGGYGEQYV.

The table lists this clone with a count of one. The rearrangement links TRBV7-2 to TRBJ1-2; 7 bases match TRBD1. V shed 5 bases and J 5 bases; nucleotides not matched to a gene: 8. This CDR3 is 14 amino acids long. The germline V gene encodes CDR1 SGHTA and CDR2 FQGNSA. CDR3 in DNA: TGTGCCAGCAGCGTCGGCACAGGGGAGTATGGCTACACCTTC. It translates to CASSVGTGEYGYTF.

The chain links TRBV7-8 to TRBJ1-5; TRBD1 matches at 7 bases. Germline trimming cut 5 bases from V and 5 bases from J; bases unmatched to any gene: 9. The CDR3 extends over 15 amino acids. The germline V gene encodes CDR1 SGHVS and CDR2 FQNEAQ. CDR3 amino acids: CASSRRTGGDQPQHF. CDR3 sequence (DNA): TGTGCCAGCAGCCGCCGGACAGGAGGTGATCAGCCCCAGCATTTT.

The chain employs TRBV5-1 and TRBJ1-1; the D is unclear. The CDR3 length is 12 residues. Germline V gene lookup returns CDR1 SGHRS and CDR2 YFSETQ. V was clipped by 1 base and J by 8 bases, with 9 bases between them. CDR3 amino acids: CASSLLGGEAFF. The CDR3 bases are TGCGCCAGCAGCTTGCTAGGCGGAGAAGCTTTCTTT.

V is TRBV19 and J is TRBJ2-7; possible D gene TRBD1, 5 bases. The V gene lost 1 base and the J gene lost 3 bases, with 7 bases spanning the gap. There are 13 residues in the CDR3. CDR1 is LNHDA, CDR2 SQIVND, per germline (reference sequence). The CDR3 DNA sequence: TGTGCCAGTAGTATAGGGCAGGGCTACGAGCAGTACGTC. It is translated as CASSIGQGYEQYV.

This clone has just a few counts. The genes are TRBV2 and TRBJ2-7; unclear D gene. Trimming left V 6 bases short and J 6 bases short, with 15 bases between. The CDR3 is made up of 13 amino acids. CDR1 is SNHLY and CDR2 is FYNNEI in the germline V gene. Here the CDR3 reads CASRPYLEAEQYV. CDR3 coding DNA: TGTGCCAGCAGGCCGTACCTTGAGGCCGAGCAGTACGTC.

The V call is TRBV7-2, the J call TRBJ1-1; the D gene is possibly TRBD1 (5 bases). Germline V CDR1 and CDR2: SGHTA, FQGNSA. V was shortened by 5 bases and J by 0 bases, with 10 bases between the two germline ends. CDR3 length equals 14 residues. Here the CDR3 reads CASSQQVMNTEAFF. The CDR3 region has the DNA TGTGCCAGCAGCCAACAGGTAATGAACACTGAAGCTTTCTTT.

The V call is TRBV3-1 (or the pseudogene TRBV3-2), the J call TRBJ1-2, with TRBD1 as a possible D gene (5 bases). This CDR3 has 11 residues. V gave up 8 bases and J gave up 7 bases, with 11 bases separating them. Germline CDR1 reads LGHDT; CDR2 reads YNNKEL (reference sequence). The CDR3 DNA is TGTGCCAGCGTGGGGGGTGGTGGCTACACCTTC. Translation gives CASVGGGGYTF.

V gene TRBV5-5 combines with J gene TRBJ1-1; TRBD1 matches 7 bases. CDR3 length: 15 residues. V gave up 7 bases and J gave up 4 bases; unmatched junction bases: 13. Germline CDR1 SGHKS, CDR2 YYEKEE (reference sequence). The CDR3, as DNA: TGTGCCAGCTCCCCTCTAGACAGGGTGTTCACTGAAGCTTTCTTT. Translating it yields CASSPLDRVFTEAFF. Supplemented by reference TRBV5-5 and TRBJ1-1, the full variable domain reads DAGVTQSPTHLIKTRGQQVTLRCSPISGHKSVSWYQQVLGQGPQFIFQYYEKEERGRGNFPDRFSARQFPNYSSELNVNALLLGDSALYLCASSPLDRVFTEAFFGQGTRLTVV.

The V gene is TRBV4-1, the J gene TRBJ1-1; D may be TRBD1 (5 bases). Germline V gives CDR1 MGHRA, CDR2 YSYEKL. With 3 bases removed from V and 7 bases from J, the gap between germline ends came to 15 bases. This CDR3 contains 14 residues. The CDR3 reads CASSHRDSLHEAFF. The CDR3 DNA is TGCGCCAGCAGCCATAGAGACAGTTTACATGAAGCTTTCTTT.

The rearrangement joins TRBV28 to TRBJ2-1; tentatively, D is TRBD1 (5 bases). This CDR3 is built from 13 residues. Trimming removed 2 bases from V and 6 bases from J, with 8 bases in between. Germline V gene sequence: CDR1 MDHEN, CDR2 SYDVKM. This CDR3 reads CASSLETGNEQFF. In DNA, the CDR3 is TGTGCCAGCAGTTTAGAAACAGGCAATGAGCAGTTCTTC.

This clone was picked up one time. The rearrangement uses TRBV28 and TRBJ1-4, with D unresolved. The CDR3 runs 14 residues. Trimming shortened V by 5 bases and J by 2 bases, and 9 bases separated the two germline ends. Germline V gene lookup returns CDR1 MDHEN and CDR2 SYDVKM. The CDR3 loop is CASSLGLTNEKLFF. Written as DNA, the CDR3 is TGTGCCAGCAGTCTCGGACTTACTAATGAAAAACTGTTTTTT.

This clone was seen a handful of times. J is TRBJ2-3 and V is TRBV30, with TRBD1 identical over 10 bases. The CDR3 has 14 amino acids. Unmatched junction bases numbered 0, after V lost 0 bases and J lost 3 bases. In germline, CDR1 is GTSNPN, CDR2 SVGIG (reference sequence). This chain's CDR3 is CAWSVGQGTDTQYF. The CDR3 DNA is TGTGCCTGGAGTGTGGGACAGGGGACAGATACGCAGTATTTT.

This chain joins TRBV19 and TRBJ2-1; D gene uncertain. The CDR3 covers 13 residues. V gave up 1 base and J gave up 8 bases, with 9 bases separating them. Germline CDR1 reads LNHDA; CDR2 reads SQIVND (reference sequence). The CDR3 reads CASSIGRSDEQFF. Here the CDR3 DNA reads TGTGCCAGTAGTATAGGTAGAAGCGATGAGCAGTTCTTC.

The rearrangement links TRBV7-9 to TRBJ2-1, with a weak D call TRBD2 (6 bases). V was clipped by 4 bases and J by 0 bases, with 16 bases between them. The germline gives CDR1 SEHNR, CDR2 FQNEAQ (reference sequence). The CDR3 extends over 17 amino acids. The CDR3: CASSSGEGTSSYNEQFF. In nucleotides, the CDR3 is TGTGCCAGCAGCTCGGGAGAAGGGACGTCCTCCTACAATGAGCAGTTCTTC.

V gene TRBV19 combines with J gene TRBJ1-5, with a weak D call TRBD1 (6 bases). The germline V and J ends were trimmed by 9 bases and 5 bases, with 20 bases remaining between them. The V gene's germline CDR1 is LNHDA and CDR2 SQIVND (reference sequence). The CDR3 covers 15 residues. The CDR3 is CASDLGTYIHQPQHF. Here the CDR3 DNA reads TGTGCCAGCGATCTCGGGACATATATACATCAGCCCCAGCATTTT.

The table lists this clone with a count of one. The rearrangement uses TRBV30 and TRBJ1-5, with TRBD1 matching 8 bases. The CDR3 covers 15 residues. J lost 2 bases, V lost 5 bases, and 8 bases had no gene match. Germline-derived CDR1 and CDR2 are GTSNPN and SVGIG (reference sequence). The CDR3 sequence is CAWSPGQAGNQPQHF. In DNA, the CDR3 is TGTGCCTGGTCCCCGGGACAGGCGGGCAATCAGCCCCAGCATTTT.

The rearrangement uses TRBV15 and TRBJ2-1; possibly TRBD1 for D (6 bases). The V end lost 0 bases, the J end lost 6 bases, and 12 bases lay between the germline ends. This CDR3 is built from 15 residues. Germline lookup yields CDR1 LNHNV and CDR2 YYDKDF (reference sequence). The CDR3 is CATSRDVTGSNEQFF. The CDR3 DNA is TGTGCCACCAGCAGAGATGTGACAGGTTCCAATGAGCAGTTCTTC.

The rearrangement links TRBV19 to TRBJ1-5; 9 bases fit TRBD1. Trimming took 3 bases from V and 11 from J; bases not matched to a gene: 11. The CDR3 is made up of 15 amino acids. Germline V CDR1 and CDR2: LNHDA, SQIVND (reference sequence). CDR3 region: CASSMIAGQGVAQHF. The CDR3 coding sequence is TGTGCCAGTAGTATGATAGCGGGACAGGGCGTAGCCCAGCATTTT.